This T cell receptor (beta chain) originates from a study of cytomegalovirus exposure and HLA in healthy donors. Overall study context: Researchers found that 81% of 350 to 500 genotyped donors fell within the Caucasian-associated ancestry cluster.

This clone was seen just once. Antigen: not known. Study results and limitations: With later analysis, a missense DCLRE1C variant became linked to TCR beta V- and J-gene trimming.

The PCR used 60 Vbeta and 13 Jbeta primers. Produced via immunoSEQ multiplex PCR; TCRdb's table is partial and in-frame only. The sample has tens of thousands of clones; 80% are singletons. Germline V gene lookup returns CDR1 SGHNT and CDR2 YENEEA. CDR3 length equals 11 residues. Trimming took off 5 bases at V and 6 bases at J, with 7 bases between the two ends. The source material was PBMCs. This sequence originates from a male donor in good health and CMV-seronegative. The rearrangement uses TRBV11-3 and TRBJ1-2; unclear D gene. CDR3 protein: CASSPQNGYTF. DNA of the CDR3: TGTGCCAGCAGCCCACAGAATGGCTACACCTTC. Looking up the rest from reference TRBV11-3 and TRBJ1-2 gives the full variable domain: EAGVVQSPRYKIIEKKQPVAFWCNPISGHNTLYWYLQNLGQGPELLIRYENEEAVDDSQLPKDRFSAERLKGVDSTLKIQPAELGDSAVYLCASSPQNGYTFGSGTRLTVV.